Below, 12 T cell receptor beta chains from the same sample are listed, as sequenced in a study of cytomegalovirus exposure and HLA in healthy donors. The PCR ran on 60 Vbeta and 13 Jbeta primers. Sequencing used immunoSEQ multiplex PCR; TCRdb keeps in-frame clones, though not all of them. The sample yields roughly 200,000 clones, more than 65% seen once. What was sequenced was PBMCs. These receptor sequences come from a female donor in good health and CMV-seronegative.

This clone was observed a few times. The chain combines TRBV29-1 with TRBJ1-2; D remains ambiguous. There are 14 residues in the CDR3. V lost 4 bases to trimming and J lost 6 bases, with 18 bases between them. The germline gives CDR1 SQVTM, CDR2 ANQGSEA. The DNA of the CDR3 is TGCAGCGTTGTCGGGATCCTCGGGCACCATGGCTACACCTTC. It yields the protein CSVVGILGHHGYTF.

The chain employs TRBV28 and TRBJ2-1; TRBD1 matches 7 bases. V shed 5 bases, J shed 1 base, and the junction held 5 bases outside the gene matches. This CDR3 region has 15 residues. Germline V gene lookup returns CDR1 MDHEN and CDR2 SYDVKM. CDR3 nucleotides: TGTGCCAGCAGTCCCCGGGACAGATCCTACAATGAGCAGTTCTTC. Its translation: CASSPRDRSYNEQFF. Complete variable domain (other parts from reference TRBV28 and TRBJ2-1): DVKVTQSSRYLVKRTGEKVFLECVQDMDHENMFWYRQDPGLGLRLIYFSYDVKMKEKGDIPEGYSVSREKKERFSLILESASTNQTSMYLCASSPRDRSYNEQFFGPGTRLTVL.

The genes are TRBV7-6 and TRBJ1-3; D ambiguous. The V end was cut by 2 bases, the J end by 0 bases, with 8 bases between. The CDR3 has 15 amino acids. CDR1 and CDR2 (germline): SGHVS, FNYEAQ. The CDR3 DNA is TGTGCCAGCAGCTTAACCGGGGTCTCTGGAAACACCATATATTTT. This codes for CASSLTGVSGNTIYF.

The genes are TRBV5-5 and TRBJ1-1, with D unresolved. The CDR3 sequence is 12 residues long. CDR1 and CDR2 from the germline V gene are SGHKS and YYEKEE (reference sequence). V lost 2 bases and J lost 7, with 9 bases in between. CDR3 bases: TGTGCCAGCAGCTTAACTCACTTTGAAGCTTTCTTT. Protein product: CASSLTHFEAFF.

V usage is TRBV7-3 and J usage is TRBJ1-1; TRBD1 is a possible D gene (5 bases). Between the trimmed V and J ends, which lost 1 base and 5 bases, there was a span of 8 bases. The CDR3 has 13 amino acids. In germline, CDR1 is SGHTA, CDR2 FQGTGA. The CDR3 sequence is CASSLNGGTEAFF. The CDR3 DNA follows: TGTGCCAGCAGCTTAAATGGGGGGACTGAAGCTTTCTTT. Together with reference TRBV7-3 and TRBJ1-1, the CDR3 gives the full variable domain: GAGVSQTPSNKVTEKGKYVELRCDPISGHTALYWYRQSLGQGPEFLIYFQGTGAADDSGLPNDRFFAVRPEGSVSTLKIQRTERGDSAVYLCASSLNGGTEAFFGQGTRLTVV.

The chain employs TRBV9 and TRBJ2-5; 15 nucleotides align to TRBD2. V trimming: 3 bases; J trimming: 5 bases; junction bases outside the gene matches: 8. Germline CDR1 SGDLS, CDR2 YYNGEE. This CDR3 contains 17 residues. The CDR3 is CASSAGTSGGRGETQYF. In DNA, the CDR3 is TGTGCCAGCAGCGCCGGGACTAGCGGGGGGCGGGGGGAGACCCAGTACTTC. Complete variable domain (other parts from reference TRBV9 and TRBJ2-5): DSGVTQTPKHLITATGQRVTLRCSPRSGDLSVYWYQQSLDQGLQFLIQYYNGEERAKGNILERFSAQQFPDLHSELNLSSLELGDSALYFCASSAGTSGGRGETQYFGPGTRLLVL.

Of note for this clone: One end of the junction varies from germline; a read error may be responsible. V and J are TRBV2 and TRBJ2-1; tentative D call: TRBD1 (5 bases). Germline V CDR1 and CDR2: SNHLY, FYNNEI. The CDR3 totals 13 residues. The CDR3 protein is CAGSEPKGNEQFF. In DNA, the CDR3 is TGTGCCGGCAGTGAGCCGAAGGGGAATGAGCAGTTCTTC.

CDR3 sequence reads: CASSLGMGPRRDEQYF. CDR3 in DNA: TGTGCCAGCAGCTTAGGCATGGGACCCCGGAGGGACGAGCAGTACTTC. The chain uses TRBV13 and TRBJ2-5, with D tentatively TRBD2 (6 bases). The J call may be mistaken, given a closer DNA end match to TRBJ2-7. CDR1 and CDR2 from the germline V gene are PRHDT and FYEKMQ (reference sequence). The CDR3 runs to 16 residues.

The chain recombines TRBV5-4 with TRBJ1-1; TRBD1 matches at 10 bases. V shed 6 bases and J 4 bases; nucleotides not matched to a gene: 6. Germline V CDR1 and CDR2: SGHNT, YYREEE (reference sequence). This CDR3 comprises 14 residues. CDR3 sequence: CASTFGQGVTEAFF. The CDR3 nucleotides read TGTGCCAGCACCTTCGGACAGGGGGTCACTGAAGCTTTCTTT. The complete variable domain, with remaining parts taken from reference TRBV5-4 and TRBJ1-1, reads ETGVTQSPTHLIKTRGQQVTLRCSSQSGHNTVSWYQQALGQGPQFIFQYYREEENGRGNFPPRFSGLQFPNYSSELNVNALELDDSALYLCASTFGQGVTEAFFGQGTRLTVV.

The chain recombines TRBV27 with TRBJ2-7, with a tentative D call TRBD1 (6 bases). Per the germline V gene, CDR1 is MNHEY and CDR2 is SMNVEV (reference sequence). The CDR3 loop spans 16 amino acids. Trimming removed 4 bases from V and 0 bases from J, with 16 bases in between. The CDR3 protein is CASSSPTGGNSYEQYF. The CDR3 DNA is TGTGCCAGCAGTTCCCCGACAGGTGGAAACTCCTACGAGCAGTACTTC.

This chain connects TRBV18 to TRBJ1-6; TRBD1 aligns across 8 bases. The CDR3 is made up of 15 amino acids. Germline V gene lookup returns CDR1 KGHSH and CDR2 LQKENI. V gave up 3 bases and J gave up 8 bases; unmatched junction bases: 6. This CDR3 is CASSPSKDRDSPLHF. In nucleotides, the CDR3 is TGTGCCAGCTCACCGAGTAAGGACAGGGATTCACCCCTCCACTTT.

This sequence joins TRBV7-6 and TRBJ1-2; a weak D match, TRBD1 (6 bases). Germline V gene lookup returns CDR1 SGHVS and CDR2 FNYEAQ. Trimming stripped 5 bases from V and 2 bases from J, with 12 bases between. The CDR3 consists of 14 residues. Here the CDR3 DNA reads TGTGCCAGCAGCCCGATAGGACAGAACTATGGCTACACCTTC. This sequence encodes CASSPIGQNYGYTF.